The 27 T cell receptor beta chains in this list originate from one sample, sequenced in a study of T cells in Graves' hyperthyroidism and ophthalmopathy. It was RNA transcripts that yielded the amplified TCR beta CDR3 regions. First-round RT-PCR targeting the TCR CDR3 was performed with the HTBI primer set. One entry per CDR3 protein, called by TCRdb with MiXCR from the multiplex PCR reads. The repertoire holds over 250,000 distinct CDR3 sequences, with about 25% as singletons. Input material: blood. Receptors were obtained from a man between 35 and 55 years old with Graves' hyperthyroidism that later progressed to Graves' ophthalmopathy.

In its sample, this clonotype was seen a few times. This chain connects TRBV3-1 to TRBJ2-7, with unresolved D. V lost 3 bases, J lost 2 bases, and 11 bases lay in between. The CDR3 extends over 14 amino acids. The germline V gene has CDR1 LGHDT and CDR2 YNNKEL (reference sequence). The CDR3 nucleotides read TGTGCCAGCAGCCACCCGACCGAAACCTACGAGCAGTACTTC. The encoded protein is CASSHPTETYEQYF.

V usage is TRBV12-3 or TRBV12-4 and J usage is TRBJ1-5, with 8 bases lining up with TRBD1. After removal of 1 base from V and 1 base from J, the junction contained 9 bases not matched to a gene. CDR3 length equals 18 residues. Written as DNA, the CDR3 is TGTGCCAGCAGTTTAGGGACAGGGTATTTTAACAGCAATCAGCCCCAGCATTTT. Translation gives CASSLGTGYFNSNQPQHF.

This chain's CDR3 is CASIERENTEAFF. The CDR3 DNA is TGTGCCAGCATTGAACGAGAGAACACTGAAGCTTTCTTT. The chain joins TRBV28 to TRBJ1-1, with D unclear. The CDR3 has 13 residues. The V gene lost 7 bases and the J gene lost 1 base, with 10 bases spanning the gap. CDR1 MDHEN and CDR2 SYDVKM come from the germline V gene.

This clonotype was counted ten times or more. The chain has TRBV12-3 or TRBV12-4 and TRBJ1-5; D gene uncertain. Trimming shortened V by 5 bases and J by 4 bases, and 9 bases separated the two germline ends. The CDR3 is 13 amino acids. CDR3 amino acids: CASSIDGNQPQHF. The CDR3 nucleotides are TGTGCCAGCAGTATAGACGGGAATCAGCCCCAGCATTTT.

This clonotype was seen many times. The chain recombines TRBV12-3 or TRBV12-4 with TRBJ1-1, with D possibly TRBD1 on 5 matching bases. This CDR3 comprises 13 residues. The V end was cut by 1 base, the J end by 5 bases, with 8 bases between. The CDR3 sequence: CASSLVGTTEAFF. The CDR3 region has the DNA TGTGCCAGCAGTTTAGTTGGGACTACTGAAGCTTTCTTT.

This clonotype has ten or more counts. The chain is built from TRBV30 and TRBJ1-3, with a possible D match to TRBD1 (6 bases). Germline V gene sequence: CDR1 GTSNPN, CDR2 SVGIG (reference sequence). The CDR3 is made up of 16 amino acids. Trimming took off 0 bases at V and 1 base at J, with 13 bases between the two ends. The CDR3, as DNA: TGTGCCTGGAGTGTACCGGGACACCGTTCTGGAAACACCATATATTTT. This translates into CAWSVPGHRSGNTIYF.

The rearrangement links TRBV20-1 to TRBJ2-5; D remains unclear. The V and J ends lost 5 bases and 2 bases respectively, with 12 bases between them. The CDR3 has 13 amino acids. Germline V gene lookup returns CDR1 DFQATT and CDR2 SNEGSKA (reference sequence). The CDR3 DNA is TGCAGTGCTGCCCGTGGGCGGCAAGAGACCCAGTACTTC. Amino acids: CSAARGRQETQYF.

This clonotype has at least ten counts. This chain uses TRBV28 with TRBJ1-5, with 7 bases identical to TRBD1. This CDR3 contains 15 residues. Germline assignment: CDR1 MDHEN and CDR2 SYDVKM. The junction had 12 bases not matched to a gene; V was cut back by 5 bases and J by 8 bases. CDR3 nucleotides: TGTGCCAGCAGTCCTACCCGACAGGGCTGGGAGCCCCAGCATTTT. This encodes CASSPTRQGWEPQHF.

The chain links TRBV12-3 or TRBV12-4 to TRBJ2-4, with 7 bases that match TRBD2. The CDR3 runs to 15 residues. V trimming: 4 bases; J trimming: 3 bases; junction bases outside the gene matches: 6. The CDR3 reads CASSSGTGGKNIQYF. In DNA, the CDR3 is TGTGCCAGCAGTTCCGGGACGGGGGGCAAAAACATTCAGTACTTC.

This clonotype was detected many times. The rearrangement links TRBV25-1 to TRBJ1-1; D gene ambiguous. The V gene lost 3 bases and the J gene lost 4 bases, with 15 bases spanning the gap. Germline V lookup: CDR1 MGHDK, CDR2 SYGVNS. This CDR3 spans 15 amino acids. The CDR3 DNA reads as TGTGCCAGCAGTGACGAGGCAGCTAGGGTCACTGAAGCTTTCTTT. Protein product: CASSDEAARVTEAFF.

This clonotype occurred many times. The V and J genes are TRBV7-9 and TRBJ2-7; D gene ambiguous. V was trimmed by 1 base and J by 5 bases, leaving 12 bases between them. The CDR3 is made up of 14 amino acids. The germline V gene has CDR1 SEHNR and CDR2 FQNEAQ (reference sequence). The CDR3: CASSLGAAGHEQYF. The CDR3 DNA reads TGTGCCAGCAGCTTAGGGGCCGCAGGCCACGAGCAGTACTTC. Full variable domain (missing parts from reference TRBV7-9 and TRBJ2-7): DTGVSQNPRHKITKRGQNVTFRCDPISEHNRLYWYRQTLGQGPEFLTYFQNEAQLEKSRLLSDRFSAERPKGSFSTLEIQRTEQGDSAMYLCASSLGAAGHEQYFGPGTRLTVT.

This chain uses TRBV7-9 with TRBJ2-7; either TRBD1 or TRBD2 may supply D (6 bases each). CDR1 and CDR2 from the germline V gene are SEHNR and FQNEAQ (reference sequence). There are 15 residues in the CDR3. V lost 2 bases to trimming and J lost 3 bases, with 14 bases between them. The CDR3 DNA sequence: TGTGCCAGCAGCTTATTAGCACAGGGAGGCTACGAGCAGTACTTC. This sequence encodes CASSLLAQGGYEQYF.

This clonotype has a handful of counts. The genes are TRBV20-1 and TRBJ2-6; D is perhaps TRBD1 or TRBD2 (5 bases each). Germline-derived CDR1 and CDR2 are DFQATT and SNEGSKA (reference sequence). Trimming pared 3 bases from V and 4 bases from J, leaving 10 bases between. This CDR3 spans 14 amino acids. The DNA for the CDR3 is TGCAGTGCTAGGTCCGGGGCCGGGGCCAACGTCCTGACTTTC. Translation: CSARSGAGANVLTF.

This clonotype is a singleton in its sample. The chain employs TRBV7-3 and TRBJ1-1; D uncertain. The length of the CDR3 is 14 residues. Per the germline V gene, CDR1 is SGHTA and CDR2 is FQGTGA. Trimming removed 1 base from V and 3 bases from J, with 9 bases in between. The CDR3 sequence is CASSLSGFDTEAFF. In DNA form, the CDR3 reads TGTGCCAGCAGCTTAAGTGGGTTCGACACTGAAGCTTTCTTT.

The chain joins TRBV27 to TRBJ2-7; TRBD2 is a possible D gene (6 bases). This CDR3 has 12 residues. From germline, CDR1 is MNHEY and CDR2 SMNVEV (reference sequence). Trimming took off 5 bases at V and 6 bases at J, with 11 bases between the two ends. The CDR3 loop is CASSPLGSEQYF. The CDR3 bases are TGTGCCAGCAGTCCCCTCGGGAGCGAGCAGTACTTC.

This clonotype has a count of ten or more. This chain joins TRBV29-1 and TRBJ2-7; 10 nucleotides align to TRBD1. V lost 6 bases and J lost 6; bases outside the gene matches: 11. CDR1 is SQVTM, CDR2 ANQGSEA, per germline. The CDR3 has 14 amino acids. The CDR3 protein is CSVQIGTGASEQYF. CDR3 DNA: TGCAGCGTCCAAATCGGGACAGGGGCCTCCGAGCAGTACTTC.

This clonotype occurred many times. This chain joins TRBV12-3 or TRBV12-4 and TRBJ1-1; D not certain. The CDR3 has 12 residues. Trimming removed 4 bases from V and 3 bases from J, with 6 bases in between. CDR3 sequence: CASSYGDTEAFF. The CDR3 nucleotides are TGTGCCAGCAGTTACGGGGACACTGAAGCTTTCTTT.

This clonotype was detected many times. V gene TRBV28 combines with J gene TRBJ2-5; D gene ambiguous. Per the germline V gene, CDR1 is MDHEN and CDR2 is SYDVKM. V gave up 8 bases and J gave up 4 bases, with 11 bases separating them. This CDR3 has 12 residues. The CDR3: CASSREGETQYF. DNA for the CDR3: TGTGCCAGCTCTCGTGAAGGAGAGACCCAGTACTTC.

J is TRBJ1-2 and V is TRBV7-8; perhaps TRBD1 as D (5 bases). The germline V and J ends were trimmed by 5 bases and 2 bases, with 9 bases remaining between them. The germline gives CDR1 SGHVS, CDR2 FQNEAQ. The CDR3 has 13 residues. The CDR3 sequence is CASSIQDNYGYTF. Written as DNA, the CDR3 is TGTGCCAGCAGCATACAGGACAACTATGGCTACACCTTC.

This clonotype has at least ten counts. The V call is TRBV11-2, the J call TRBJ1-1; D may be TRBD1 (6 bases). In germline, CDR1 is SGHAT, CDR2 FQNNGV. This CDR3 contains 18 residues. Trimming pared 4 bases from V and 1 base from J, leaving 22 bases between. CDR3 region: CASSSDRTWSPQNTEAFF. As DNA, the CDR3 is TGTGCCAGCAGCTCCGACAGGACGTGGTCTCCCCAGAACACTGAAGCTTTCTTT. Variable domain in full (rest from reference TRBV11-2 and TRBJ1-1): EAGVAQSPRYKIIEKRQSVAFWCNPISGHATLYWYQQILGQGPKLLIQFQNNGVVDDSQLPKDRFSAERLKGVDSTLKIQPAKLEDSAVYLCASSSDRTWSPQNTEAFFGQGTRLTVV.

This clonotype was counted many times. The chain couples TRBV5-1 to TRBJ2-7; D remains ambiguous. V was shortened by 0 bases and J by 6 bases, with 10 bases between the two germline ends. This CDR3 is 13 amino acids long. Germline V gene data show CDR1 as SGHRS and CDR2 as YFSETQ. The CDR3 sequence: CASSLDTVGEQYF. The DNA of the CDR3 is TGCGCCAGCAGCTTGGATACGGTTGGCGAGCAGTACTTC.

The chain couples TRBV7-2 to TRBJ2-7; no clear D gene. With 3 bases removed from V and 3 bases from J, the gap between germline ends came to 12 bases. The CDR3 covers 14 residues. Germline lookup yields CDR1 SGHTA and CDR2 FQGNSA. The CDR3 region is CASSLASGLYEQYF. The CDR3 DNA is TGTGCCAGCAGCTTGGCTAGTGGCCTCTACGAGCAGTACTTC.

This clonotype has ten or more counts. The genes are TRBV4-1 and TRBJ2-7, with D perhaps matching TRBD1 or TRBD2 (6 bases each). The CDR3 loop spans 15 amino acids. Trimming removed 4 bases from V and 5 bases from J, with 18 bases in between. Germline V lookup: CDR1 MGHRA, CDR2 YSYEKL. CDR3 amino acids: CASSPGTGGLNEQYF. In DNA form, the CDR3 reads TGCGCCAGCAGCCCCGGAACTGGGGGGCTCAACGAGCAGTACTTC.

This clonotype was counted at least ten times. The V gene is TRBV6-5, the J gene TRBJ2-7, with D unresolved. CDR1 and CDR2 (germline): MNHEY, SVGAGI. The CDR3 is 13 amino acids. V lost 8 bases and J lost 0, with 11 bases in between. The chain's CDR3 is CASALQASYEQYF. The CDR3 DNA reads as TGTGCCAGCGCACTTCAGGCCTCCTACGAGCAGTACTTC.

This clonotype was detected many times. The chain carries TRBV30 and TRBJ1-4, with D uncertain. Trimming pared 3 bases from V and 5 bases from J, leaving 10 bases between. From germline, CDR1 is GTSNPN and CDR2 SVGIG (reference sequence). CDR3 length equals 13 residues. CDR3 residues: CAWSASSNEKLFF. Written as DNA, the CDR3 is TGTGCCTGGAGCGCCTCGTCGAATGAAAAACTGTTTTTT. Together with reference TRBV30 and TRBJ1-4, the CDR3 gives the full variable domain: SQTIHQWPATLVQPVGSPLSLECTVEGTSNPNLYWYRQAAGRGLQLLFYSVGIGQISSEVPQNLSASRPQDRQFILSSKKLLLSDSGFYLCAWSASSNEKLFFGSGTQLSVL.

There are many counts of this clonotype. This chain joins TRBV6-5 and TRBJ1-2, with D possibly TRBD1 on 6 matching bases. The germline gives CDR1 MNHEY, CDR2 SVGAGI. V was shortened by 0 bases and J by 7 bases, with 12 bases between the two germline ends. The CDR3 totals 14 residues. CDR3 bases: TGTGCCAGCAGTTACTCGATAGGGACAAGTGGCTACACCTTC. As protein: CASSYSIGTSGYTF.

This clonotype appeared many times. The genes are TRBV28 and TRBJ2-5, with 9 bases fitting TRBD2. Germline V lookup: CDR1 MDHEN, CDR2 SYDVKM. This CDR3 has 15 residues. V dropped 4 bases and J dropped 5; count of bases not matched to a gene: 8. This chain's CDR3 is CASSSRLAVEETQYF. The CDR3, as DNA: TGTGCCAGCAGTTCCCGACTAGCGGTTGAGGAGACCCAGTACTTC.